These 23 T cell receptor beta chains were all obtained from the same sample, sequenced in a study of beta chain features in type 1 diabetes. Study-level results: Moderate but significant shortening of TCRB CDR3s was recorded in all four CD4+ subsets from Type 1 diabetes patients.

These receptors are not linked to any known antigen. The study reverse transcribed the entire isolated RNA, so it sequenced expressed TCRB transcripts. The assay was immunoSEQ multiplex PCR, and TCRdb's table has in-frame clones only and misses some. Counted here are under 300,000 clones, 14% occurring once; the ten biggest clones make up 0.015% to 0.02%. Sample: naive CD4+ T cells from blood. These receptors were collected from a man younger than 45 with type 1 diabetes.

This clone turned up a few times. This sequence joins TRBV10-3 and TRBJ1-1, with D unresolved. The CDR3 has 12 residues. Germline loops: CDR1 ENHRY, CDR2 SYGVKD. Trimming stripped 4 bases from V and 2 bases from J, with 5 bases between. The CDR3 coding sequence is TGTGCCATCAGTGCGACAAACACTGAAGCTTTCTTT. Translating gives CAISATNTEAFF.

This rearrangement joins TRBV13 to TRBJ1-2, with TRBD1 as a possible D gene (6 bases). From germline, CDR1 is PRHDT and CDR2 FYEKMQ (reference sequence). V lost 1 base and J 8 bases, leaving 17 bases between the germline ends. This CDR3 comprises 15 residues. In nucleotides, the CDR3 is TGTGCCAGCAGCTTAGTAGGGGGGGCGAACGGAGGCTACACCTTC. The encoded protein is CASSLVGGANGGYTF. Full variable domain (outside the CDR3, taken from reference TRBV13 and TRBJ1-2): AAGVIQSPRHLIKEKRETATLKCYPIPRHDTVYWYQQGPGQDPQFLISFYEKMQSDKGSIPDRFSAQQFSDYHSELNMSSLELGDSALYFCASSLVGGANGGYTFGSGTRLTVV.

V usage is TRBV30 and J usage is TRBJ1-2; 7 nucleotides match TRBD1. The ends lost 4 bases at V and 5 bases at J; junction bases unmatched: 13. The germline CDR1 and CDR2 sequences are GTSNPN and SVGIG (reference sequence). CDR3 length: 15 amino acids. The CDR3 is CAWTPPGQLPYGYTF. The CDR3 DNA follows: TGTGCCTGGACCCCCCCGGGACAGCTACCTTATGGCTACACCTTC.

The chain employs TRBV18 and TRBJ2-7, with TRBD2 matching over 8 bases. Germline CDR1 KGHSH, CDR2 LQKENI. The CDR3 totals 16 residues. Losses at the gene ends were 6 bases for V and 2 bases for J; bases not matched to a gene: 12. CDR3 nucleotides: TGTGCCAGCTCCCGGGGGGGGAGTAGCGGTACCTACGAGCAGTACTTC. Protein sequence: CASSRGGSSGTYEQYF.

This clone has only a few counts. The chain carries TRBV29-1 and TRBJ2-6, with TRBD1 matching 10 bases. With V trimmed by 6 bases and J by 4 bases, 3 bases remained unmatched. CDR1 is SQVTM and CDR2 is ANQGSEA in the germline V gene. The CDR3 is 14 residues long. DNA of the CDR3: TGCAGCGTAAGACAGGGGGCCGGGGCCAACGTCCTGACTTTC. It specifies CSVRQGAGANVLTF.

This clone has only a few counts. The DNA for the CDR3 is TGCGCCAGCAGCCCGGGGACAGGTACCTACAATCAGCCCCAGCATTTT. It yields the protein CASSPGTGTYNQPQHF. The rearrangement uses TRBV5-1 and TRBJ1-5; 8 bases are a match to TRBD1. Germline V gives CDR1 SGHRS, CDR2 YFSETQ. CDR3 length equals 16 residues. The junction had 9 bases not matched to a gene; V was cut back by 4 bases and J by 3 bases. The full variable domain, with the rest looked up from reference TRBV5-1 and TRBJ1-5, is KAGVTQTPRYLIKTRGQQVTLSCSPISGHRSVSWYQQTPGQGLQFLFEYFSETQRNKGNFPGRFSGRQFSNSRSEMNVSTLELGDSALYLCASSPGTGTYNQPQHFGDGTRLSIL.

This clone appeared a few times. The chain recombines TRBV19 with TRBJ1-1; a weak D match, TRBD1 (5 bases). The CDR3 runs 14 residues. The V and J ends lost 3 bases and 2 bases respectively, with 10 bases between them. CDR1 LNHDA and CDR2 SQIVND come from the germline V gene (reference sequence). The CDR3 spells CASSITGRNTEAFF. The CDR3 bases are TGTGCCAGTAGTATTACAGGACGAAACACTGAAGCTTTCTTT.

The chain recombines TRBV5-1 with TRBJ1-5, with TRBD1 identical over 9 bases. From germline, CDR1 is SGHRS and CDR2 YFSETQ. Germline trimming cut 3 bases from V and 4 bases from J; bases unmatched to any gene: 8. CDR3 length: 16 amino acids. The CDR3 region has the DNA TGCGCCAGCAGCTATGGACAGGGGCTACGAAATCAGCCCCAGCATTTT. This sequence encodes CASSYGQGLRNQPQHF.

This clone was observed a handful of times. The J gene is TRBJ1-1, the V gene TRBV5-6, with TRBD1 matching over 10 bases. V dropped 5 bases and J dropped 5; count of bases not matched to a gene: 6. The CDR3 runs to 14 residues. Looked up from germline, CDR1 is SGHDT and CDR2 is YYEEEE. Here the CDR3 reads CASRRQGARTEAFF. The CDR3 nucleotides read TGTGCCAGCAGACGACAGGGGGCGCGAACTGAAGCTTTCTTT.

In this sample, this clone turned up once. The chain combines TRBV4-1 with TRBJ1-5, with D unclear. Between the trimmed V and J ends, which lost 4 bases and 0 bases, there was a span of 4 bases. Per germline, CDR1 MGHRA and CDR2 YSYEKL. The CDR3 spans 13 residues. CDR3 DNA: TGCGCCAGCAGCCCTCCTAGCAATCAGCCCCAGCATTTT. This sequence encodes CASSPPSNQPQHF.

The table lists this clone with a few counts. The gene calls are TRBV12-5 and TRBJ1-1; 7 bases are shared with TRBD1. The CDR3 has 12 residues. V dropped 3 bases and J dropped 11; count of bases not matched to a gene: 6. Germline values: CDR1 LGHNT, CDR2 FRNRAP. The CDR3 DNA is TGTGCTAGTGGTTTTGGACAGGATAGGGCTTTCTTT. As protein: CASGFGQDRAFF. Drawing the rest from reference TRBV12-5 and TRBJ1-1, the complete variable domain is DARVTQTPRHKVTEMGQEVTMRCQPILGHNTVFWYRQTMMQGLELLAYFRNRAPLDDSGMPKDRFSAEMPDATLATLKIQPSEPRDSAVYFCASGFGQDRAFFGQGTRLTVV.

This chain uses TRBV28 with TRBJ1-5; perhaps TRBD1 as D (6 bases). Trimming pared 4 bases from V and 2 bases from J, leaving 12 bases between. Germline CDR1 reads MDHEN; CDR2 reads SYDVKM. The CDR3 is 15 residues long. The CDR3 bases are TGTGCCAGCAGTTCAGGGGAGATAGGCAATCAGCCCCAGCATTTT. This encodes CASSSGEIGNQPQHF.

The CDR3 region is CASSQSTGKYSPLHF. CDR3 coding DNA: TGCGCCAGCAGTCAATCGACAGGGAAATATTCACCCCTCCACTTT. V gene TRBV23-1 combines with J gene TRBJ1-6; 7 bases are shared with TRBD1. TRBV23-1 carries the ORF label, with uncertain function. CDR3 length: 15 amino acids. The ends lost 0 bases at V and 8 bases at J; junction bases unmatched: 4.

This clone was counted between two and nine times. The gene calls are TRBV30 and TRBJ2-7; TRBD1 aligns across 7 bases. V trimming: 1 base; J trimming: 2 bases; junction bases outside the gene matches: 5. The CDR3 runs 14 residues. Germline CDR1 reads GTSNPN; CDR2 reads SVGIG (reference sequence). For the CDR3, the DNA is TGTGCCTGGAGTGCGAACAGGGGCCCCTACGAGCAGTACTTC. Protein sequence: CAWSANRGPYEQYF. Full variable domain (remainder filled in from reference TRBV30 and TRBJ2-7): SQTIHQWPATLVQPVGSPLSLECTVEGTSNPNLYWYRQAAGRGLQLLFYSVGIGQISSEVPQNLSASRPQDRQFILSSKKLLLSDSGFYLCAWSANRGPYEQYFGPGTRLTVT.

The V and J genes are TRBV25-1 and TRBJ2-1; no definite D call. Germline assignment: CDR1 MGHDK and CDR2 SYGVNS. The CDR3 is 13 amino acids. V was trimmed by 1 base and J by 7 bases, leaving 8 bases between them. This CDR3 is CASSELWRNEQFF. Written as DNA, the CDR3 is TGTGCCAGCAGTGAATTATGGAGAAATGAGCAGTTCTTC.

This clone has a handful of counts. The CDR3 reads CASSYSTTARYTF. CDR3 nucleotide sequence: TGTGCCAGCAGTTACTCGACTACAGCCCGCTACACCTTC. The chain uses TRBV6-5 and TRBJ1-2; D is uncertain. Germline V CDR1 and CDR2: MNHEY, SVGAGI. V gave up 0 bases and J gave up 9 bases, with 11 bases separating them. The CDR3 extends over 13 amino acids.

This clone has just a few counts. This chain connects TRBV11-2 to TRBJ2-7, with 10 nucleotides matching TRBD2. Germline V gene data show CDR1 as SGHAT and CDR2 as FQNNGV. The CDR3 extends over 14 amino acids. V lost 8 bases and J lost 3; bases outside the gene matches: 7. The CDR3 DNA reads TGTGCCAGCTCATCGGTAGCGGGGGGCTACGAGCAGTACTTC. This encodes CASSSVAGGYEQYF.

This clone has only a few counts. The chain combines TRBV16 with TRBJ1-2; weak D call: TRBD1 (5 bases). The V gene lost 0 bases and the J gene lost 4 bases, with 12 bases spanning the gap. This CDR3 has 15 residues. CDR1 KGHSY and CDR2 FQNENV come from the germline V gene. As DNA, the CDR3 is TGTGCCAGCAGCCAATCAGGGCAGGGCCTCTATGGCTACACCTTC. Translation gives CASSQSGQGLYGYTF.

This rearrangement joins TRBV29-1 to TRBJ2-5; weak D call: TRBD1 (6 bases). The ends were cut back, 7 bases at V and 2 bases at J, with 11 bases in the middle. The CDR3 extends over 12 amino acids. Germline CDR1 is SQVTM and CDR2 is ANQGSEA. CDR3 amino acids: CSATGHQETQYF. The CDR3, as DNA: TGCAGCGCTACGGGACATCAAGAGACCCAGTACTTC.

This clone showed up just once. The chain joins TRBV5-4 to TRBJ2-3, with TRBD2 identical over 10 bases. In germline, CDR1 is SGHNT, CDR2 YYREEE (reference sequence). The CDR3 totals 17 residues. Trimming took 1 base from V and 0 from J; bases not matched to a gene: 5. The CDR3 is CASSLRLAGSSTDTQYF. The CDR3 DNA is TGTGCCAGCAGCTTGCGACTAGCGGGCTCTAGCACAGATACGCAGTATTTT.

This sequence joins TRBV25-1 and TRBJ2-7; D is unresolved. CDR1 and CDR2 (germline): MGHDK, SYGVNS. Deletions cut 1 base from V and 3 bases from J, with 4 bases between. CDR3 length: 12 amino acids. DNA of the CDR3: TGTGCCAGCAGTGAATCTGTCTACGAGCAGTACTTC. Translated: CASSESVYEQYF.

The chain joins TRBV18 to TRBJ2-5; tentative D call: TRBD1 (6 bases). Germline V gives CDR1 KGHSH, CDR2 LQKENI. The V gene lost 6 bases and the J gene lost 2 bases, with 10 bases spanning the gap. This CDR3 is built from 13 residues. The CDR3, as DNA: TGTGCCAGCTCGAATGGACAGCAAGAGACCCAGTACTTC. Amino acids: CASSNGQQETQYF.

The chain joins TRBV5-1 to TRBJ1-2; 7 bases line up with TRBD1. Per germline, CDR1 SGHRS and CDR2 YFSETQ. The V and J ends lost 6 bases and 8 bases, in that order; junction bases with no gene match: 13. The CDR3 runs to 14 residues. The CDR3 loop is CASTPGTEGPGYTF. CDR3 sequence (DNA): TGCGCCAGCACCCCGGGGACAGAGGGACCCGGCTACACCTTC.